This T cell receptor beta chain was retrieved from a study of lymphopenia after photon versus proton radiotherapy. Overall study results and limits: Larger post-nadir TCR diversity loss correlated inversely with survival in deceased patients. After the lymphocyte nadir, photon-treated repertoires showed oligoclonal expansion, especially of CD8+ Temra cells.

Profiling relied on immunoSEQ multiplex PCR, and the TCRdb table lists in-frame clones only, not all of them. This repertoire shows about 160,000 clones, approximately 86% found once; its top ten account for around 5%. This clone was observed once. The target antigen is unknown. The germline gene is not matched at one end of the junction; a read error may be the cause. This specimen consisted of peripheral blood, obtained from a patient treated with photon-based radiotherapy. The TCR sequence derives from a middle-aged man with gastric cancer.

The CDR3 region is CSARDLQGNF. The DNA of the CDR3 is TGCAGTGCTAGAGATCTACAGGGGAACTTC. The chain employs TRBV20-1 and TRBJ1-2; 7 bases line up with TRBD1. CDR1 is DFQATT, CDR2 SNEGSKA, per germline (reference sequence). The CDR3 is 10 amino acids.